The rows below give T cell receptor beta chains drawn from one sample of a study of T-cell memory formation after mild COVID-19. From the 5' RACE reads, TCRdb called clonotypes with MiXCR, one entry per CDR3 protein. The table lists fewer than 350,000 distinct CDR3 sequences, approximately 14% of them singletons. What was sequenced was PBMCs or a T cell subset sorted from them (not recorded which). Receptors were obtained from a man aged 18 to 30 who had mild COVID-19 (a few samples of this study predate the infection). Cell type and time point are not known. Both conserved end residues are part of each CDR3.

v_gene	j_gene	CDR3aa
TRBV4-2	TRBJ2-1	CASSQGTPTINEQFF
TRBV5-1	TRBJ2-7	CASRGTGTASYEQYF
TRBV4-2	TRBJ1-1	CASSPSSGSEAFF
TRBV12-3/TRBV12-4	TRBJ2-5	CASSFPGGLETQYF
TRBV5-1	TRBJ2-2	CASSPGQYTGELFF
TRBV6-2/TRBV6-3	TRBJ1-2	CASITGTGDGYTF
TRBV20-1	TRBJ2-5	CSADVGGVAGDPRETQYF
TRBV9	TRBJ2-3	CASSVSQREDTDTQYF
TRBV5-1	TRBJ1-4	CASSWGGSGDEKLFF
TRBV27	TRBJ2-3	CASSLFALAGEGTQYF
TRBV15	TRBJ2-5	CATSRDGPQQETQYF
TRBV9	TRBJ2-5	CASSDTPQETQYF
TRBV5-1	TRBJ1-1	CASSSQQGSEAFF
TRBV29-1	TRBJ1-1	CSAWGTGKGVNTEAFF
TRBV5-1	TRBJ2-2	CASSWMGGGTGELFF
TRBV20-1	TRBJ2-3	CSAIRGVGTDTQYF
TRBV2	TRBJ1-2	CASEGGVYSYTF
TRBV15	TRBJ2-2	CATSKIPGELFF
TRBV4-1	TRBJ1-2	CASSQDIGWPRDGYTF
TRBV20-1	TRBJ2-7	CSAKGRDNYEQYF
TRBV5-1	TRBJ2-5	CASSLTSTLQETQYF
TRBV18	TRBJ1-2	CASSPESAYGYTF
TRBV12-3/TRBV12-4	TRBJ2-1	CASLAGGPDNEQFF
TRBV3-2	TRBJ2-3	CASSQSARTGRTTDTQYF
TRBV7-2	TRBJ1-4	CASSARQGSNEKLFF
TRBV12-3/TRBV12-4	TRBJ1-2	CASRLALGANYGYTF
TRBV6-2/TRBV6-3	TRBJ2-7	CASSYWGTGMADYEQYF
TRBV19	TRBJ2-2	CASPGDTGELFF
TRBV7-2	TRBJ2-1	CASSRGAGLAGSGEQFF
TRBV10-3	TRBJ1-1	CAIRLGPGDGAFF
TRBV7-9	TRBJ1-6	CASSVFRTPLHF
TRBV12-3/TRBV12-4	TRBJ1-2	CASSPKTVPYGYTF
TRBV6-2/TRBV6-3	TRBJ1-6	CATTNRESYNSPLHF
TRBV20-1	TRBJ2-4	CSAPLWGLAKNIQYF
TRBV11-2	TRBJ2-7	CASSLWVRGGGEQYF
TRBV7-2	TRBJ1-5	CASSPDGTGSNQPQHF
TRBV20-1	TRBJ1-1	CSALPLRQANTEAFF
TRBV4-1	TRBJ2-1	CASSPGGASYNEQFF
TRBV5-1	TRBJ1-1	CASSFMGITEAFF
TRBV15	TRBJ1-5	CATSRVLTGEQPQHF
TRBV6-2/TRBV6-3	TRBJ2-1	CASSYRLPTIYNEQFF
TRBV4-3	TRBJ1-1	CASSQGGRGWTEAFF
TRBV25-1	TRBJ2-1	CASSEDRGINEQFF
TRBV20-1	TRBJ1-5	CSASKTGAPQPQHF